This TCR beta chain is drawn from a study of response to subunit inactivated influenza vaccine. General study points: Every seasonal influenza vaccination brings in few new T cells, the authors suggested.

Trimming cost V 12 bases and J 4 bases, with 18 bases left between them. This CDR3 is built from 15 residues. The germline CDR1 and CDR2 sequences are KGHDR and SFDVKD. A single count supports this clonotype. Its specificity is unknown. A single record per CDR3 protein comes from TCRdb applying MiXCR to the RT-PCR reads. The sample yields about 780,000 distinct CDR3 sequences, about a fifth seen once. The chain couples TRBV24-1 to TRBJ2-6; a possible D gene is TRBD1 (5 bases). Source: PBMCs from blood, taken more than 4 days after vaccination. The sequence was collected from a man aged 45-65 years who received an inactivated influenza vaccine. This CDR3 is CAGKGFWAGANVLTF. CDR3 nucleotide sequence: TGTGCCGGCAAGGGGTTCTGGGCCGGGGCCAACGTCCTGACTTTC.